A single TCR beta chain is shown here with its context. This CDR3 is 16 amino acids long. Trimming shortened V by 4 bases and J by 0 bases, and 14 bases separated the two germline ends. Looked up from germline, CDR1 is LNHDA and CDR2 is SQIVND (reference sequence). This specimen comes from a study of blood T cell repertoires in COVID-19. Study in general: The origin of the acute and convalescent COVID-19 samples was the United States, Italy and Spain.

Across 20 to 25 US areas, participants ranged in age from about 18 to 90 years. Assay: immunoSEQ multiplex PCR; the TCRdb copy retains only in-frame clones and omits some. This table holds roughly 200,000 clones, over 85% found once. Sequencing was done on a sample of PBMCs or T cells enriched from blood (not recorded which). This receptor was identified in a woman younger than 45 with acute COVID-19. The J gene is TRBJ2-3, the V gene TRBV19; tentatively, D is TRBD2 (6 bases). The CDR3 protein is CASSNRGLASTDTQYF. DNA of the CDR3: TGTGCCAGTAGTAACCGGGGACTGGCAAGCACAGATACGCAGTATTTT.